This T cell receptor beta chain was observed in a study of tumor-infiltrating lymphocytes in oesophageal squamous cell carcinoma. CDR3 length: 15 amino acids. Each CDR3 protein is one row after TCRdb ran MiXCR on the PCR reads. The sample contains about 13,000 distinct CDR3 sequences, 51% of which appear only once. This TCR derives from a female donor with esophageal squamous cell carcinoma. The sequenced sample was blood. J is TRBJ2-1 and V is TRBV12-3 or TRBV12-4; 8 nucleotides line up with TRBD2. The end of the DNA fits TRBJ2-5 better, so the J call may be wrong. The CDR3 reads CASSFSGGPQETQYF. The CDR3 bases are TGTGCCAGCAGTTTCAGCGGGGGCCCCCAAGAGACCCAGTACTTC.